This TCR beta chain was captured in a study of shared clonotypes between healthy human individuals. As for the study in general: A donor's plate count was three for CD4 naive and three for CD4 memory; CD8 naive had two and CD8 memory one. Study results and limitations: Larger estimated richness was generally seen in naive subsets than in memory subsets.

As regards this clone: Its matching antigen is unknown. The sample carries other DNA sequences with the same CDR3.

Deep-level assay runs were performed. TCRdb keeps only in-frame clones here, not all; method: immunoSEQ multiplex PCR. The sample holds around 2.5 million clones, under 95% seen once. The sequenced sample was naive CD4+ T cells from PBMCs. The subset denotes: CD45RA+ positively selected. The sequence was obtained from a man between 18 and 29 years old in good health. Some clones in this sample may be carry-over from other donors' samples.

CDR3 in amino acids: CASRSYNEQFF. In nucleotides, the CDR3 is TGTGCCAGTCGTAGTTACAATGAGCAGTTCTTC. This chain joins TRBV6-1 and TRBJ2-1; D is uncertain. The CDR3 has 11 residues. Trimming removed 9 bases from V and 4 bases from J, with 7 bases in between. The germline V gene has CDR1 MNHNS and CDR2 SASEGT.